This TCR beta chain appears in the sequencing data of a study of shared clonotypes between healthy human individuals (dated by TCRdb to 2019 to 2021). Background for the entire study: The cohort comprised a couple of women and three men aged 18 to 49 years. Different laboratories and diverse techniques were used to prepare libraries and sequence TCR repertoires, to increase sequencing depth and limit assay-specific biases. To estimate repertoire size and how much clonotypes are shared between individuals, the study performed deep sequencing of blood TCR repertoires from about 5 healthy adults. For each donor, three plates each were used for CD4 naive and CD4 memory, two plates were used for CD8 naive, and one plate was used for CD8 memory. Between about 0.8 and 9.5 billion PBMCs per donor were obtained by leukapheresis.

The study at large found these results: Naive subsets generally had larger estimated clonotype richness than memory subsets did. Sampling was limited to blood, and TCR repertoires in tissue likely differ from TCR repertoires in blood. Even with the large sequencing depth, rarefaction of the sorted-subset datasets indicated that sequencing was incomplete. Pairwise subsampling led to the expectation that sequencing depth would affect the degree of clonotype sharing among donors. When several donors were compared, the shared fraction of clonotypes was around 5% for naive CD4, around 4% for naive CD8, roughly 2.3% for memory CD4, and 0.4% for memory CD8. Clonotypes shared by all four sorted-subset donors showed higher generation probabilities than non-shared clonotypes. Because the study included only a small number of donors, the genetic and exposure-history diversity represented was limited.

The V and J ends are trimmed by 3 bases and 2 bases, leaving 12 bases between them. Via the germline V gene, CDR1 is SGHTS and CDR2 YDEGEE. Inclusive of the bounding cysteine and phenylalanine, the CDR3 is 14 residues long. Just the 42-base CDR3 DNA is kept, in frame starting at base 1. The donors were healthy, HIV-negative adults with no recently reported acute infections or vaccinations. Every donor was a Caucasian adult residing in Nashville, Tennessee, USA. CD4+ T cells were enriched by magnetic negative selection, after which naive cells were positively selected on CD45RA and the negative fraction was taken as the memory subset. Blood was obtained by leukapheresis, after which PBMCs were separated by Ficoll-Histopaque density gradient centrifugation and cryopreserved in liquid nitrogen vapor phase. Analytical flow cytometry was used to check the purity and quantity of every magnetically sorted T cell population. From each sorted fraction, genomic DNA was isolated and quantified by UV absorbance on a Nanodrop 2000c.

Using the deep immunoSEQ assay, TCR CDR3 regions were amplified from genomic DNA by multiplex PCR. Extracted genomic DNA from each cell subset was spread evenly across all wells of several immunoSEQ 96-well plates, with each plate serving as a replicate. For sorted subsets, approximately 210 ng of genomic DNA, equivalent to about 30,000 T cell genomes, went into each replicate PCR. The purified libraries were quantified using a Qubit 3.0 fluorometer, sized with a Bioanalyzer 2100, and then quantified again using the KAPA Library Quantification kit. Each immunoSEQ 96-well plate was sequenced on its own single-read 150-cycle Illumina NextSeq 550 flow cell. The authors' pipeline ran thus. Because only junctional sequences without quality scores were contained in the immunoSEQ output, filtering matching that applied to full-length reads could not be performed. Sequences were annotated with PyIR, a Python wrapper for IgBLAST v1.9, using IMGT germline references to assign V/J genes and CDR3. Reads with weak V/J assignments (E-value above 1e-6), missing CDR3, stop codons, out-of-frame junctions, or ambiguous translated residues were removed. A V3J clonotype was defined by an identical inferred V gene, J gene, and CDR3 amino acid sequence. To compute the percentage overlap between repertoires, the number of shared unique clonotypes was divided by the size of the smaller repertoire. Repertoire richness was assessed with RTK rarefaction, the Chao1 estimator, and Recon v2.1 estimates of unobserved clonotypes. Generation probabilities for all TCRbeta clonotypes obtained by the gDNA method from several donors were computed using OLGA. The clones in this table, taken by TCRdb from immuneACCESS, are in-frame only. Not every clone is retained; where verified, under half of the shortfall comes from an unresolved V gene, and the cause of the rest is unknown. That table supplies the V and J calls and clone size; D and trimming were determined from the DNA. Within this sample are over a million clones, with about 84% of them counted one time only. The biggest ten clones account for more than 0.5% of the sample.

This clone was detected only once. Its antigen is not yet known. Base-call qualities are not available, and no considerably larger clone is one nucleotide away. The sequence was collected from a man younger than 30 in good health. Some clones in this sample may be carry-over from other donors' samples. The rearrangement combines TRBV5-8 with TRBJ2-7; the D element could tentatively be TRBD1 or TRBD2, as 5 bases agree for each. The sequenced sample consisted of memory CD4+ T cells from PBMCs. Read against the paper, the sample's cell subset or site label means: CD45RA-negative fraction. The DNA sequence follows: TGTGCCAGCAGCTCGGGACGCCAGGCCTACGAGCAGTACTTC. Its protein reads: CASSSGRQAYEQYF.